The 23 T cell receptor beta chains given below trace back to one sample, sequenced in a study of beta chain features in type 1 diabetes. TCRB transcripts that were expressed got sequenced, as all of the isolated RNA had been reverse transcribed. Profiling relied on immunoSEQ multiplex PCR, and the TCRdb table lists in-frame clones only, not all of them. The sample lists under 250,000 clones; over 12% were seen once. The sample taken for sequencing was naive CD4+ T cells from blood. These receptors all stem from a woman between 35 and 50 years old in good health.

The chain is built from TRBV5-1 and TRBJ2-1, with no clear D. V was pared by 3 bases and J by 8 bases, with 9 bases between. The CDR3 consists of 12 residues. Germline V gene sequence: CDR1 SGHRS, CDR2 YFSETQ. CDR3 sequence: CASSSNIDEQFF. The CDR3 nucleotides read TGCGCCAGCAGCTCTAATATAGATGAGCAGTTCTTC.

This clone was counted only a few times. The chain employs TRBV5-4 and TRBJ2-1, with 8 positions matching TRBD2. V shed 4 bases, J shed 9 bases, and the junction held 15 bases outside the gene matches. The V gene's germline CDR1 is SGHNT and CDR2 YYREEE (reference sequence). The CDR3 extends over 16 amino acids. The CDR3 DNA follows: TGTGCCAGCAGCGCCGGGACTAGGTTTGTAGGGGGTGAGCAGTTCTTC. Residues: CASSAGTRFVGGEQFF. The whole variable domain, remainder taken from reference TRBV5-4 and TRBJ2-1, is ETGVTQSPTHLIKTRGQQVTLRCSSQSGHNTVSWYQQALGQGPQFIFQYYREEENGRGNFPPRFSGLQFPNYSSELNVNALELDDSALYLCASSAGTRFVGGEQFFGPGTRLTVL.

This rearrangement joins TRBV7-2 to TRBJ2-5; 7 bases line up with TRBD2. The tail of the sequence fits TRBJ2-7 better, so the J call may be wrong. Germline V gene lookup returns CDR1 SGHTA and CDR2 FQGNSA. The CDR3 has 15 residues. The CDR3 protein is CASRWGTGTIGEQYF. In DNA, the CDR3 is TGTGCCAGCAGGTGGGGAACCGGGACTATTGGCGAGCAGTACTTC.

This clone has just a few counts. The chain couples TRBV7-2 to TRBJ2-5, with D perhaps matching TRBD1 (5 bases). V was pared by 0 bases and J by 0 bases, with 8 bases between. The germline V gene has CDR1 SGHTA and CDR2 FQGNSA. This CDR3 contains 15 residues. The CDR3 DNA reads as TGTGCCAGCAGCTTAGCTGCAGGGTACCAAGAGACCCAGTACTTC. Its protein product is CASSLAAGYQETQYF.

This clone was detected a few times. The rearrangement joins TRBV7-9 to TRBJ2-3; TRBD1 matches 8 bases. Germline CDR1 SEHNR, CDR2 FQNEAQ (reference sequence). The CDR3 sequence is 15 residues long. The J segment lost 2 bases and the V segment lost 1 base, leaving 2 bases of the junction unmatched. The CDR3 DNA is TGTGCCAGCAGCTTAGGACAGGGGATCACAGATACGCAGTATTTT. The encoded protein is CASSLGQGITDTQYF. The full variable domain, completed using reference TRBV7-9 and TRBJ2-3, is DTGVSQNPRHKITKRGQNVTFRCDPISEHNRLYWYRQTLGQGPEFLTYFQNEAQLEKSRLLSDRFSAERPKGSFSTLEIQRTEQGDSAMYLCASSLGQGITDTQYFGPGTRLTVL.

The chain recombines TRBV2 with TRBJ1-6, with 7 bases fitting TRBD1. The CDR3 totals 14 residues. Per the germline V gene, CDR1 is SNHLY and CDR2 is FYNNEI. Trimming removed 6 bases from V and 6 bases from J; junction bases left unmatched: 5. DNA of the CDR3: TGTGCCAGCAGGAACAGGGGAGGTAATTCACCCCTCCACTTT. This encodes CASRNRGGNSPLHF.

The chain has TRBV5-1 and TRBJ2-2; 9 bases line up with TRBD1. The CDR3 loop spans 16 amino acids. Germline-derived CDR1 and CDR2 are SGHRS and YFSETQ. The J segment lost 4 bases and the V segment lost 7 bases, leaving 11 bases of the junction unmatched. The CDR3 nucleotides read TGCGCCAGCGCACCCGGGGGACAGGGACCCACCGGGGAGCTGTTTTTT. It yields the protein CASAPGGQGPTGELFF.

This clone was detected only a few times. This sequence joins TRBV4-3 and TRBJ1-3; D remains ambiguous. Looked up from germline, CDR1 is LGHNA and CDR2 is YSLEER. The CDR3 extends over 12 amino acids. V lost 0 bases and J lost 11, with 8 bases in between. The CDR3, as DNA: TGCGCCAGCAGCCAAGAGACAACATCCATATATTTT. Translated: CASSQETTSIYF.

The chain joins TRBV19 to TRBJ2-7; D is possibly TRBD2 (6 bases). V lost 7 bases, J lost 2 bases, and 18 bases lay in between. Looked up from germline, CDR1 is LNHDA and CDR2 is SQIVND (reference sequence). CDR3 length: 15 amino acids. The CDR3 sequence: CASIEGSGGAYEQYF. As DNA, the CDR3 is TGTGCCAGTATAGAGGGTAGCGGAGGAGCCTACGAGCAGTACTTC.

This clone was counted between two and nine times. V usage is TRBV7-9 and J usage is TRBJ2-2; D remains unclear. Per germline, CDR1 SEHNR and CDR2 FQNEAQ (reference sequence). V lost 0 bases, J lost 4 bases, and 6 bases lay in between. The CDR3 sequence is 14 residues long. The DNA for the CDR3 is TGTGCCAGCAGCTTAGCGAGCTTCACCGGGGAGCTGTTTTTT. Protein product: CASSLASFTGELFF.

There are a few counts of this clone. The rearrangement links TRBV19 to TRBJ2-3; D perhaps matches TRBD2 (6 bases). V dropped 7 bases and J dropped 4 bases, with 18 bases sitting between them. CDR3 length: 15 amino acids. Per germline, CDR1 LNHDA and CDR2 SQIVND (reference sequence). The CDR3 DNA follows: TGTGCCAGTAAGAATAGGAGACTAGGGGCAGATACGCAGTATTTT. Its protein product is CASKNRRLGADTQYF.

The V gene is TRBV25-1, the J gene TRBJ1-1, with D unclear. The CDR3 has 16 amino acids. Trimming removed 0 bases at V and 0 bases at J, with 11 bases between. The germline CDR1 and CDR2 sequences are MGHDK and SYGVNS. The CDR3 region has the DNA TGTGCCAGCAGTGAATACCCCGCGGGATTGAACACTGAAGCTTTCTTT. Translated, it gives CASSEYPAGLNTEAFF.

CDR3 protein: CASSKQAGTYSSPLHF. The CDR3, as DNA: TGTGCCAGCAGTAAACAAGCCGGGACTTACAGTTCACCCCTCCACTTT. J is TRBJ1-6 and V is TRBV27; D may be TRBD1 (5 bases). Trimming shortened V by 5 bases and J by 9 bases, and 20 bases separated the two germline ends. The CDR3 runs 16 residues. Per germline, CDR1 MNHEY and CDR2 SMNVEV (reference sequence).

This clone has only a few counts. The chain links TRBV5-1 to TRBJ2-7, with TRBD2 matching 9 bases. Germline V lookup: CDR1 SGHRS, CDR2 YFSETQ. The V segment lost 0 bases and the J segment 2 bases; nucleotides outside the gene matches: 6. There are 16 residues in the CDR3. This CDR3 reads CASSLVFSGGPYEQYF. CDR3 in DNA: TGCGCCAGCAGCTTGGTGTTTAGCGGGGGACCCTACGAGCAGTACTTC.

V and J are TRBV11-2 and TRBJ2-7, with 10 bases fitting TRBD2. Per germline, CDR1 SGHAT and CDR2 FQNNGV. The CDR3 is 14 residues long. The trim removed 3 bases at V and 3 bases at J, leaving 2 bases unmatched. The CDR3 region is CASSFKRGGYEQYF. The CDR3 DNA sequence: TGTGCCAGCAGCTTTAAGCGGGGGGGCTACGAGCAGTACTTC.

CDR3 protein: CATQRGGGNIQYF. In nucleotides, the CDR3 is TGTGCCACCCAGAGGGGGGGAGGAAACATTCAGTACTTC. The V call is TRBV7-2, the J call TRBJ2-4; tentatively, D is TRBD2 (7 bases). The CDR3 runs 13 residues. From germline, CDR1 is SGHTA and CDR2 FQGNSA. V gave up 10 bases and J gave up 6 bases, with 16 bases separating them.

The chain combines TRBV19 with TRBJ1-3, with a weak D call TRBD1 (6 bases). Trimming cost V 5 bases and J 7 bases, with 21 bases left between them. CDR1 is LNHDA and CDR2 is SQIVND in the germline V gene (reference sequence). CDR3 length: 16 residues. CDR3 amino acids: CASSLDRDRRGNTIYF. The CDR3 nucleotides read TGTGCCAGTAGTCTCGACCGGGACCGAAGGGGGAACACCATATATTTT.

The table lists this clone with a few counts. This chain connects TRBV4-3 to TRBJ1-1, with TRBD1 as a possible D gene (5 bases). The ends were cut back, 7 bases at V and 0 bases at J, with 9 bases in the middle. This CDR3 region has 13 residues. From germline, CDR1 is LGHNA and CDR2 YSLEER. CDR3 amino acids: CASTRQLNTEAFF. The CDR3 nucleotides read TGCGCCAGCACCCGACAGCTGAACACTGAAGCTTTCTTT.

V and J are TRBV7-2 and TRBJ1-2, with D perhaps matching TRBD1 (6 bases). In germline, CDR1 is SGHTA, CDR2 FQGNSA. This CDR3 has 14 amino acids. Deletions cut 2 bases from V and 4 bases from J, with 11 bases between. CDR3 protein: CASSLYRTAYGYTF. In DNA, the CDR3 is TGTGCCAGCAGCTTATATCGGACAGCCTATGGCTACACCTTC.

This clone was observed a few times. The chain carries TRBV6-6 and TRBJ2-5; a weak D match, TRBD1 (5 bases). This CDR3 comprises 13 residues. Between the trimmed V and J ends, which lost 2 bases and 10 bases, there was a span of 14 bases. CDR1 and CDR2 (germline): MNHNY, SVGAGI (reference sequence). CDR3 DNA sequence: TGTGCCAGCAGTTACGGGGCCCCACAGGACCAGTACTTC. It encodes CASSYGAPQDQYF.

This clone was counted between two and nine times. The rearrangement links TRBV10-3 to TRBJ2-1, with TRBD2 matching 10 bases. Trimming took 4 bases from V and 5 from J; bases not matched to a gene: 5. The CDR3 loop spans 15 amino acids. Germline V gene sequence: CDR1 ENHRY, CDR2 SYGVKD. For the CDR3, the DNA is TGTGCCATCAGTGTTGTAAGCGGGGGGGACAATGAGCAGTTCTTC. This translates into CAISVVSGGDNEQFF.

The chain joins TRBV5-5 to TRBJ1-2; 8 nucleotides align to TRBD1. Per germline, CDR1 SGHKS and CDR2 YYEKEE (reference sequence). This CDR3 spans 18 amino acids. Unmatched junction bases numbered 24, after V lost 6 bases and J lost 8 bases. The CDR3 bases are TGTGCCAGCAAATTTAAACCGGACAGGGCGACCCTCGACGGGGGCTACACCTTC. As protein: CASKFKPDRATLDGGYTF.

This rearrangement joins TRBV7-2 to TRBJ2-3; 7 bases map to TRBD1. In germline, CDR1 is SGHTA, CDR2 FQGNSA. Germline trimming cut 3 bases from V and 3 bases from J; bases unmatched to any gene: 3. The CDR3 sequence is 14 residues long. The CDR3 coding sequence is TGTGCCAGCAGCTTCCGGACAGGAACAGATACGCAGTATTTT. Translating it yields CASSFRTGTDTQYF. The full variable domain, in which reference TRBV7-2 and TRBJ2-3 provide the parts outside the CDR3, is GAGVSQSPSNKVTEKGKDVELRCDPISGHTALYWYRQSLGQGLEFLIYFQGNSAPDKSGLPSDRFSAERTGGSVSTLTIQRTQQEDSAVYLCASSFRTGTDTQYFGPGTRLTVL.